The T cell receptor (beta chain) under discussion was sequenced for a study of response to subunit inactivated influenza vaccine. Findings and limits, study-wide: It was the authors' suggestion that each seasonal influenza vaccination recruits few new T cells.

This clonotype showed up just a few times. Antigen unknown. Germline-derived CDR1 and CDR2 are DFQATT and SNEGSKA (reference sequence). The CDR3 is 13 amino acids. The V gene lost 6 bases and the J gene lost 4 bases, with 14 bases spanning the gap. TCRdb reprocessed the RT-PCR reads via MiXCR and lists one record per CDR3 protein. The table has 450,000 to 600,000 distinct CDR3 sequences, more than 7% seen once. The chain combines TRBV20-1 with TRBJ2-3, with D possibly TRBD1 on 6 matching bases. This specimen was PBMCs from blood, taken 23 to 25 months after vaccination. The receptor was derived from a man aged 50 to 69 who received an inactivated influenza vaccine. CDR3 sequence reads: CSARGPGPDTQYF. CDR3 nucleotides: TGCAGTGCCAGGGGCCCTGGCCCAGATACGCAGTATTTT.